The clone carrying this T cell receptor beta chain came up a few times. No antigen is known for it. This sample was taken from a study of human T cells and chemical hapten exposure. V lost 8 bases and J lost 6, with 16 bases in between. This CDR3 is built from 14 residues. CDR1 and CDR2 from the germline V gene are SEHNR and FQNEAQ (reference sequence). TCRdb redid the calling of the RACE reads with MiXCR, one entry per CDR3 protein. In the table there are some 350,000 distinct CDR3 sequences, approximately 6.9% of which are singletons. General study findings and limits: Compared with pre-sensitization or healthy control sets, expanded TCRs clustered more.

Documented time point: patch test 1, 2 weeks after DPC sensitization. Treatment: therapeutic diphenylcyclopropenone sensitization with weekly scalp DPC. This TCR was recovered from a woman between 18 and 30 years old with alopecia areata. Some clones in this sample may be carry-over from other donors' samples. The genes are TRBV7-9 and TRBJ2-2; maybe TRBD1 (6 bases). Sequencing used whole blood, obtained in connection with sensitization to the hapten diphenylcyclopropenone (DPC). CDR3 sequence reads: CASHQLAGAGELFF. The DNA of the CDR3 is TGTGCCAGCCACCAGCTGGCAGGGGCCGGGGAGCTGTTTTTT.